This T cell receptor beta chain was observed in a study of technical replicates of blood from several donors. The data were produced by immunoSEQ multiplex PCR, yet TCRdb's version contains in-frame clones alone and is incomplete. The sample contains 81,000 or so clones, 96% of which appear only once. The CDR3 length is 15 residues. V shed 4 bases, J shed 5 bases, and the junction held 6 bases outside the gene matches. In germline, CDR1 is WNHNN, CDR2 SYGVQD (reference sequence). The sample taken for sequencing was T cells isolated from PBMCs. The origin of this receptor is a human donor in good health. The chain links TRBV10-1 to TRBJ2-5; 11 bases map to TRBD1. The CDR3 spells CASSGGQGGSETQYF. In DNA form, the CDR3 reads TGCGCCAGCAGTGGGGGACAGGGGGGGTCGGAGACCCAGTACTTC.